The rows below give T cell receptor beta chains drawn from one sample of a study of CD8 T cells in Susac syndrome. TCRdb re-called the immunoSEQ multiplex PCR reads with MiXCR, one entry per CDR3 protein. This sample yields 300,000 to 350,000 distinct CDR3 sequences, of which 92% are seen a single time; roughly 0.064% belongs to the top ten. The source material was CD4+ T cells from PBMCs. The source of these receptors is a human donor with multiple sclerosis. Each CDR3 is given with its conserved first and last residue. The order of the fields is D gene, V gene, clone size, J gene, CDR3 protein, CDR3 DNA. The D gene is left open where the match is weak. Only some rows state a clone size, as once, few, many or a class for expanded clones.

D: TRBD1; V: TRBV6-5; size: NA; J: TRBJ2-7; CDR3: CASSYPRGGPGTGPYEQYF; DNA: TGTGCCAGCAGTTACCCCAGGGGGGGTCCTGGGACAGGGCCCTACGAGCAGTACTTC
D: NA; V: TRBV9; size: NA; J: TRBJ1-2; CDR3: CASSVGRRHFDGYTF; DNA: TGTGCCAGCAGCGTAGGGAGGAGGCATTTCGATGGCTACACCTTC
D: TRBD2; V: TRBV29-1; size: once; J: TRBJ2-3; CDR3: CSVEGTSGGLWGTDTQYF; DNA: TGCAGCGTTGAAGGGACTAGCGGGGGACTCTGGGGCACAGATACGCAGTATTTT
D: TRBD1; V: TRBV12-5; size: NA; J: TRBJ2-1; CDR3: CASGIGSRQGQFF; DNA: TGTGCTAGTGGCATCGGCTCGAGACAGGGGCAGTTCTTC
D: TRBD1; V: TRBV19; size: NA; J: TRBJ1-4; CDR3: CASSQADRANEKLFF; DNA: TGTGCCAGTAGTCAAGCGGACAGGGCGAATGAAAAACTGTTTTTT
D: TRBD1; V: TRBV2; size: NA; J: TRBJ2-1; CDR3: CATTTGTAYNEQFF; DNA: TGTGCCACCACAACCGGGACAGCTTACAATGAGCAGTTCTTC
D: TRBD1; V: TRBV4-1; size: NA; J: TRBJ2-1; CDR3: CASSQEQGWGEQFF; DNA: TGCGCCAGCAGCCAAGAACAGGGGTGGGGTGAGCAGTTCTTC
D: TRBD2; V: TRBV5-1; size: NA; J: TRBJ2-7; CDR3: CATRLAGADEQYF; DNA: TGCGCCACCCGTCTAGCGGGAGCAGACGAGCAGTACTTC
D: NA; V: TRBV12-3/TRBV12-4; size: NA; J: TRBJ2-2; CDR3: CASSQYPGELFF; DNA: TGTGCCAGCAGTCAATATCCCGGGGAGCTGTTTTTT
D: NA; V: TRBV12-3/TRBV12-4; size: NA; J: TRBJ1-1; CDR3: CASNYYGSRDTEAFF; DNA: TGTGCCAGCAACTATTACGGGTCGAGGGACACTGAAGCTTTCTTT
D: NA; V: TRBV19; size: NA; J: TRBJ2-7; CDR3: CASRLRDIIYEQYF; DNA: TGTGCCAGTAGGCTCCGGGACATAATCTACGAGCAGTACTTC
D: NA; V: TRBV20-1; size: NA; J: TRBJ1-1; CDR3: CSAPWGVGGTEAFF; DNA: TGCAGTGCCCCCTGGGGGGTGGGAGGCACTGAAGCTTTCTTT
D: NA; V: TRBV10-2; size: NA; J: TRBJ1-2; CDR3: CASRRGGANYGYTF; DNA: TGCGCCAGCAGGAGGGGAGGGGCTAACTATGGCTACACCTTC
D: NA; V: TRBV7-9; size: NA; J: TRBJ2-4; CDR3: CASSLVGHREAKNIQYF; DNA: TGTGCCAGCAGCTTAGTTGGGCACAGGGAAGCCAAAAACATTCAGTACTTC
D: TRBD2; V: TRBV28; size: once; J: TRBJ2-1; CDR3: CASPPSGSLHNEQFF; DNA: TGTGCCAGCCCCCCCAGCGGGAGTTTACACAATGAGCAGTTCTTC
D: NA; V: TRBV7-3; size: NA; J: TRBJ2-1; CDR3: CASSPTGPPYNEQFF; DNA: TGTGCCAGCAGCCCCACAGGGCCGCCCTACAATGAGCAGTTCTTC
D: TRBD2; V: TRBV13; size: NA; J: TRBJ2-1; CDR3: CASSDGGLAGNEQFF; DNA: TGTGCCAGCAGCGATGGGGGACTAGCGGGCAATGAGCAGTTCTTC
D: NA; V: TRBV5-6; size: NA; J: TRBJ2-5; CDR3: CASSHQGTGQQTQYF; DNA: TGTGCCAGCAGCCACCAGGGGACCGGGCAGCAGACCCAGTACTTC
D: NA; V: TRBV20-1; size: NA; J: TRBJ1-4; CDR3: CSAREVGHPKLFF; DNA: TGCAGTGCTAGAGAAGTAGGACACCCAAAACTGTTTTTT
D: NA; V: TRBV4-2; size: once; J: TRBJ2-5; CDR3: CASSQTREYQETQYF; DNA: TGTGCCAGCAGCCAGACCAGGGAGTACCAAGAGACCCAGTACTTC
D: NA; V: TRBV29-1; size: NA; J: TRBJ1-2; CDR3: CSGMDRSNYGYTF; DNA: TGCAGCGGCATGGATCGTAGTAACTATGGCTACACCTTC
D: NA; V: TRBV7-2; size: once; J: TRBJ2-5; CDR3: CASSLGQARGETQYF; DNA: TGTGCCAGCAGCTTAGGGCAGGCCCGGGGAGAGACCCAGTACTTC
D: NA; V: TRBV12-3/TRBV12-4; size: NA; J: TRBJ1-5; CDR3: CASARFGSGLQPQHF; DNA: TGTGCCAGCGCCCGATTCGGGTCGGGGCTCCAGCCCCAGCATTTT
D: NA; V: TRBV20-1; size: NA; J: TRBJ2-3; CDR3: CSARNGGTSTDTQYF; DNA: TGCAGTGCTAGGAACGGCGGAACTAGCACAGATACGCAGTATTTT
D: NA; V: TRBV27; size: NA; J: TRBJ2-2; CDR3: CASSLHRVPTGELFF; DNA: TGTGCCAGCAGTTTACACAGGGTACCCACCGGGGAGCTGTTTTTT
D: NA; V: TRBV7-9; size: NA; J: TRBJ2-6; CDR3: CASSSQALGGANVLTF; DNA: TGTGCCAGCAGCTCGCAGGCGTTGGGGGGGGCCAACGTCCTGACTTTC
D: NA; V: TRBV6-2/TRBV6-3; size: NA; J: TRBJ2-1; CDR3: CASSLSGRQNNEQFF; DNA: TGTGCCAGCAGTTTGTCGGGACGGCAGAACAATGAGCAGTTCTTC
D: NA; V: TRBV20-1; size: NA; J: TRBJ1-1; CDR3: CSASGQGAHNEAFF; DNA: TGCAGTGCTAGTGGGCAGGGTGCCCACAACGAAGCTTTCTTT
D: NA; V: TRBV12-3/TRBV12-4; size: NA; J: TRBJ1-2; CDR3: CASSSSQGFYGYTF; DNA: TGTGCCAGCAGTTCCTCACAGGGCTTCTATGGCTACACCTTC
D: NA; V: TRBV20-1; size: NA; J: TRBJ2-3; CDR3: CSARVLESTDTQYF; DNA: TGCAGTGCTAGAGTACTGGAGAGCACAGATACGCAGTATTTT
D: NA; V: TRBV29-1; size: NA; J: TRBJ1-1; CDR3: CSVEESQVNTEAFF; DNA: TGCAGCGTTGAAGAGAGCCAGGTGAACACTGAAGCTTTCTTT
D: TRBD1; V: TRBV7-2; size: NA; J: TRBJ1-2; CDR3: CASSLTGTGGFGYTF; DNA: TGTGCCAGCAGCCTCACCGGGACAGGGGGATTTGGCTACACCTTC
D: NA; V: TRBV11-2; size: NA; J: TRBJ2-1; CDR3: CASSFARGSHEQFF; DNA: TGTGCCAGCAGCTTCGCAAGGGGGTCCCATGAGCAGTTCTTC
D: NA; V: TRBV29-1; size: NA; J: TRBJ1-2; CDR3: CSARDRDLIGYTF; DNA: TGCAGCGCAAGGGACCGGGACCTCATAGGCTACACCTTC
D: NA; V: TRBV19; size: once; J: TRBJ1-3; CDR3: CASREFGAGDSGNTIYF; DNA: TGTGCCAGTAGGGAGTTCGGCGCGGGGGACTCTGGAAACACCATATATTTT
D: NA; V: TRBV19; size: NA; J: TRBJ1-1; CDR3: CASSFSKDTEAFF; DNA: TGTGCCAGTAGTTTCTCCAAGGATACTGAAGCTTTCTTT
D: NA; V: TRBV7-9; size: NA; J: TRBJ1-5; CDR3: CASSFSQGNNQPQHF; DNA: TGTGCCAGCAGCTTTTCACAGGGAAACAATCAGCCCCAGCATTTT
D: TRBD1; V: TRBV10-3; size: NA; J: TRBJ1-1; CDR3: CAISPGQGAVAEAFF; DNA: TGTGCCATCAGCCCCGGACAGGGGGCGGTTGCTGAAGCTTTCTTT
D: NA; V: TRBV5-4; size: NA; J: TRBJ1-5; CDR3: CASSPGAGFNQPQHF; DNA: TGTGCCAGCAGCCCGGGGGCAGGTTTCAATCAGCCCCAGCATTTT
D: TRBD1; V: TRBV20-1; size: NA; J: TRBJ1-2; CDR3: CSATPGTGVGYTF; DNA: TGCAGTGCTACCCCCGGGACAGGGGTCGGCTACACCTTC
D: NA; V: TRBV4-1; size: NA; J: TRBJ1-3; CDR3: CASSQEDRSSGNTIYF; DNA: TGCGCCAGCAGCCAAGAAGACAGGAGCTCTGGAAACACCATATATTTT
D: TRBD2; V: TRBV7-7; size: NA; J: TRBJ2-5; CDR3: CASSLAGGHETQYF; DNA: TGTGCTAGCAGCTTAGCGGGGGGGCACGAGACCCAGTACTTC
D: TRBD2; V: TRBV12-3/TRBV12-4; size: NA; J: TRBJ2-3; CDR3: CASSQTSGPIDTQYF; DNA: TGTGCCAGCAGCCAAACTAGCGGGCCTATAGATACGCAGTATTTT
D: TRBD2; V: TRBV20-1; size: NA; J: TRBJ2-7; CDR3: CSADSGTSGSYEQYF; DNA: TGCAGTGCGGATTCCGGGACTAGCGGATCCTACGAGCAGTACTTC
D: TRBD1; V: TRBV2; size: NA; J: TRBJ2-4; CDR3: CASIDRGPKNIQYF; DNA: TGTGCCAGCATAGACAGGGGGCCCAAAAACATTCAGTACTTC
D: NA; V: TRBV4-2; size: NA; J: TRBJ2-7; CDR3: CASSQGGAYEQYF; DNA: TGTGCCAGCAGCCAGGGGGGCGCCTACGAGCAGTACTTC
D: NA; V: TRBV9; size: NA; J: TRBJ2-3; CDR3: CASSPPWEGGTDTQYF; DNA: TGTGCCAGCAGCCCTCCATGGGAAGGGGGCACAGATACGCAGTATTTT
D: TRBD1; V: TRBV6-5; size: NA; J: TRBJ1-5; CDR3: CASSYSWDRRNQPQHF; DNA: TGTGCCAGCAGTTACTCGTGGGACAGAAGGAATCAGCCCCAGCATTTT
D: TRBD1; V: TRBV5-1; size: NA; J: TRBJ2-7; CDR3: CASSLDGQGPYEQYF; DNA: TGCGCCAGCAGCTTGGATGGACAGGGTCCCTACGAGCAGTACTTC